Listed below are T cell receptor beta chains from one sample, sequenced in a study of blood T cells in healthy people across ages. TCRdb called the 5' RACE reads again in MiXCR, with one record for every CDR3 protein. The table lists roughly 2 million distinct CDR3 sequences, roughly 52% of them singletons. Input material: blood. Source of these receptors: a woman between 35 and 50 years old in good health. Both conserved end residues are part of each CDR3. A D gene is named only where the DNA matches it firmly. The size entry is marked missing in some rows and otherwise reads once, few, many or a size class.

abundance | d_gene | j_gene | v_gene | CDR3nt | CDR3aa
NA | NA | TRBJ2-1 | TRBV5-1 | TGCGCCAGCAGCTTGGGGTTGACAGTCCCCGTATTTTCTTCCTACAATGAGCAGTTCTTC | CASSLGLTVPVFSSYNEQFF
NA | TRBD1 | TRBJ2-4 | TRBV20-1 | TGCAGTGCTCAGGGGGACGGTTCAACCAAAAACATTCAGTACTTC | CSAQGDGSTKNIQYF
NA | NA | TRBJ2-1 | TRBV6-5 | TGTGCCAGCAGTTACTCGAGAGTTCCCCTCTCCTACGAGCAGTTCTTC | CASSYSRVPLSYEQFF
NA | TRBD2 | TRBJ2-1 | TRBV29-1 | TGCAGCGTTGAATGGACTAGCGGGGGTTACAATGAGCAGTTCTTC | CSVEWTSGGYNEQFF
few | TRBD2 | TRBJ2-5 | TRBV20-1 | TGCAGTGCTAGAGATCGACTAGCGGGGTTTCCATTCCAAGAGACCCAGTACTTC | CSARDRLAGFPFQETQYF
few | NA | TRBJ2-1 | TRBV28 | TGTGCCAGCACCTCCTTCGTTGAGCAGTTCTTC | CASTSFVEQFF
few | NA | TRBJ2-4 | TRBV29-1 | TGCAGCGTTGAGGGGCGAGCCAAAAACATTCAGTACTTC | CSVEGRAKNIQYF
NA | NA | TRBJ1-2 | TRBV20-1 | TGCAGTGCTCCGACGGTAGTTAACTATGGCTACACCTTC | CSAPTVVNYGYTF
few | NA | TRBJ1-1 | TRBV6-2/TRBV6-3 | TGTGCCAGCAGTCAGTACACTGAAGCTTTCTTT | CASSQYTEAFF
NA | TRBD2 | TRBJ2-5 | TRBV11-1 | TGTGCCAGCAGCTTAGACCCGGGACTAGCGGGGGCCCGGGAGACCCAGTACTTC | CASSLDPGLAGARETQYF